A selection of T cell receptor beta chains follows, all from one sample in a study of blood T cell repertoires in COVID-19. Only in-frame clones appear in the TCRdb table, and some are missing; sequencing was by immunoSEQ multiplex PCR. This sample has over 45,000 clones, with roughly four fifths found just once. Input material: peripheral blood. The receptors stem from a woman aged 60-70 years with acute or convalescent COVID-19. CDR3s include the opening cysteine and the closing phenylalanine or tryptophan. D genes are given only for firm matches. Clone size is stated in some rows and not others, as once, few, many or a class when expanded.

CDR3aa: CASSMRHLAKNIQYF
CDR3nt: TGTGCCAGTAGTATGAGGCACCTGGCCAAAAACATTCAGTACTTC
d_gene: NA
v_gene: TRBV19
j_gene: TRBJ2-4
abundance: NA

CDR3aa: CASTKDRALGNTIYF
CDR3nt: TGTGCCAGCACCAAAGACAGGGCCCTTGGAAACACCATATATTTT
d_gene: TRBD1
v_gene: TRBV2
j_gene: TRBJ1-3
abundance: NA

CDR3aa: CAWSIQENQPQHF
CDR3nt: TGTGCCTGGAGTATACAGGAGAATCAGCCCCAGCATTTT
d_gene: NA
v_gene: TRBV30
j_gene: TRBJ1-5
abundance: once

CDR3aa: CASSDGGSTDTQYF
CDR3nt: TGCGCCAGCAGCGACGGGGGTTCCACAGATACGCAGTATTTT
d_gene: NA
v_gene: TRBV5-1
j_gene: TRBJ2-3
abundance: NA

CDR3aa: CASSLQGADYGYTF
CDR3nt: TGTGCCAGCAGCTTACAGGGGGCCGACTATGGCTACACCTTC
d_gene: TRBD1
v_gene: TRBV5-6
j_gene: TRBJ1-2
abundance: NA

CDR3aa: CASANNGLDTEAFF
CDR3nt: TGTGCCAGCGCTAACAACGGGTTGGACACTGAAGCTTTCTTT
d_gene: NA
v_gene: TRBV2
j_gene: TRBJ1-1
abundance: NA

CDR3aa: CASSLGQLAGGQETQYF
CDR3nt: TGCGCCAGCAGCTTGGGGCAACTAGCGGGAGGCCAAGAGACCCAGTACTTC
d_gene: TRBD2
v_gene: TRBV5-1
j_gene: TRBJ2-5
abundance: NA

CDR3aa: CASRKGQQETQYF
CDR3nt: TGTGCCAGCAGAAAGGGACAACAAGAGACCCAGTACTTC
d_gene: NA
v_gene: TRBV12-3/TRBV12-4
j_gene: TRBJ2-5
abundance: NA

CDR3aa: CASSSWDRVGYGYTF
CDR3nt: TGTGCCAGCAGTTCTTGGGACAGGGTTGGCTATGGCTACACCTTC
d_gene: TRBD1
v_gene: TRBV28
j_gene: TRBJ1-2
abundance: NA

CDR3aa: CASSERLAGKNIQYF
CDR3nt: TGTGCCAGTAGTGAGAGACTAGCGGGAAAAAACATTCAGTACTTC
d_gene: TRBD2
v_gene: TRBV19
j_gene: TRBJ2-4
abundance: NA

CDR3aa: CASRAELIMNTEAFF
CDR3nt: TGTGCCAGCAGGGCGGAATTAATCATGAACACTGAAGCTTTCTTT
d_gene: NA
v_gene: TRBV7-2
j_gene: TRBJ1-1
abundance: NA

CDR3aa: CATSGNRGLDTEAFF
CDR3nt: TGTGCCACCAGCGGCAACAGGGGTTTAGACACTGAAGCTTTCTTT
d_gene: TRBD1
v_gene: TRBV15
j_gene: TRBJ1-1
abundance: NA

CDR3aa: CASSETSGTYNEQFF
CDR3nt: TGTGCCAGCAGTGAAACCAGCGGGACGTACAATGAGCAGTTCTTC
d_gene: TRBD2
v_gene: TRBV2
j_gene: TRBJ2-1
abundance: NA

CDR3aa: CASSSTDRGRGYTF
CDR3nt: TGTGCCAGCAGTTCCACAGACAGGGGGAGAGGCTACACCTTC
d_gene: TRBD1
v_gene: TRBV6-6
j_gene: TRBJ1-2
abundance: NA

CDR3aa: CASSLQGPQETQYF
CDR3nt: TGTGCCAGTAGTTTACAGGGACCGCAAGAGACCCAGTACTTC
d_gene: NA
v_gene: TRBV19
j_gene: TRBJ2-5
abundance: NA

CDR3aa: CASSVGTGDTGELFF
CDR3nt: TGTGCCAGCAGCGTCGGGACAGGGGACACCGGGGAGCTGTTTTTT
d_gene: TRBD1
v_gene: TRBV25-1
j_gene: TRBJ2-2
abundance: NA

CDR3aa: CASSPVAGINQPQHF
CDR3nt: TGTGCCAGCAGCCCAGTGGCAGGGATTAATCAGCCCCAGCATTTT
d_gene: NA
v_gene: TRBV28
j_gene: TRBJ1-5
abundance: once

CDR3aa: CASSLYGGVGNQPQHF
CDR3nt: TGTGCCAGCAGCTTATATGGAGGGGTAGGCAATCAGCCCCAGCATTTT
d_gene: NA
v_gene: TRBV7-2
j_gene: TRBJ1-5
abundance: NA

CDR3aa: CASSHLGSKQGERQETQYF
CDR3nt: TGTGCCAGCTCCCATCTCGGCTCGAAACAGGGGGAGAGGCAAGAGACCCAGTACTTC
d_gene: TRBD1
v_gene: TRBV18
j_gene: TRBJ2-5
abundance: NA

CDR3aa: CASSGDRGRGVGQETQYF
CDR3nt: TGTGCCAGCAGTGGGGACAGGGGGCGAGGTGTGGGACAAGAGACCCAGTACTTC
d_gene: TRBD1
v_gene: TRBV6-1
j_gene: TRBJ2-5
abundance: NA

CDR3aa: CASSSPTSGSYNEQFF
CDR3nt: TGTGCCAGCAGCTCACCGACTAGCGGGTCCTACAATGAGCAGTTCTTC
d_gene: TRBD2
v_gene: TRBV5-8
j_gene: TRBJ2-1
abundance: NA

CDR3aa: CASSRRESNTEAFF
CDR3nt: TGTGCCAGCTCCCGTCGGGAATCGAACACTGAAGCTTTCTTT
d_gene: NA
v_gene: TRBV18
j_gene: TRBJ1-1
abundance: few

CDR3aa: CASSKLGRQGSYEQYF
CDR3nt: TGTGCCAGTAGTAAGCTGGGCCGCCAGGGCTCCTACGAGCAGTACTTC
d_gene: NA
v_gene: TRBV19
j_gene: TRBJ2-7
abundance: NA

CDR3aa: CASSLTFPPPGGVDQPQHF
CDR3nt: TGTGCCAGCAGCTTGACTTTCCCCCCGCCGGGGGGGGTTGATCAGCCCCAGCATTTT
d_gene: NA
v_gene: TRBV5-6
j_gene: TRBJ1-5
abundance: few